This T cell receptor beta chain was found in a study of blood T cell repertoires in COVID-19 (dated by TCRdb to the early 2020s). Notes on the research overall: Collaborator samples came from the United States, Italy and Spain and covered acute and convalescent phases of COVID-19. The prospective study material was composed of cDNA or gDNA derived from T cells, B-cell-depleted T cells, or PBMCs. Sample metadata almost always included a de-identified subject ID, COVID-19 status, age in years and sex. Subjects who had been exposed to COVID-19, were actively infected with it, or had recovered from it provided the deeply sampled blood TCRbeta repertoires that made up the dataset. Samples were obtained from the ongoing ImmuneRACE study (first 160 participants) and from some 1,300 subjects provided by 6 global collaborators. The repertoires were made available in a free public database intended to serve as a resource for research on the immune response to SARS-CoV-2. HLA class I and class II types, where available, came from metadata supplied by the sample provider rather than from assay-based typing. Broad study findings and their caveats: How much clinical and demographic metadata was included differed by source and by participant, and the metadata was provided uncurated.

Concerning this clone: What antigen it recognizes has not been identified. Qualities for individual bases were not recorded, and no much larger clone is one base off.

The CDR3 sequence holds 16 residues, the cysteine and phenylalanine included. Just CDR3 DNA is preserved here, 48 bases in frame from base 1. The V end gives up 0 bases and the J end 4 bases, leaving 2 bases in the junction not matched to a gene. Reading the germline V gene gives CDR1 LGHNA and CDR2 YNFKEQ. At one collaborating source in Seattle, patients were enrolled during active infection and were followed longitudinally through the course of disease. Whole blood was collected in K2EDTA tubes by collaborating institutions according to the institutions' own protocols. For TCRbeta analysis, collaborators shipped samples as frozen whole blood, isolated PBMCs, or DNA extracted from either of those sample types. TCRbeta CDR3 regions were amplified from genomic DNA using the immunoSEQ Assay, a bias-controlled multiplex PCR. On the authors' methods: Nucleated cell counts per sample were estimated from amplification of reference gene primers within the assay. Sequence reads were collapsed and filtered to measure the absolute abundance of every unique TCRbeta CDR3 rearrangement. For each sample, productive Simpson clonality was calculated as the square root of Simpson's diversity index over productive rearrangements. TCRdb's version of the immuneACCESS table is confined to in-frame rearrangements and falls short of the full clone set. An unresolved V gene accounts for under half of the shortfall where checked; the remainder is of unknown origin. The DNA was the basis for D and trimming; V, J and clone size are from that table. The sample yields around 170,000 clones; around 90% were counted once. About 0.6% of the sample comes from the top ten.

Sequenced input: peripheral blood. In this chain, TRBV4-2 is recombined with TRBJ2-1; 11 junctional bases match TRBD2. This clonotype was sampled from a man in his sixties with COVID-19, enrolled during active disease. In nucleotide form, the sequence is TGTGCCAGCAGCCAAGATGGGACTAGCGGATACAATGAGCAGTTCTTC. The encoded protein is CASSQDGTSGYNEQFF.